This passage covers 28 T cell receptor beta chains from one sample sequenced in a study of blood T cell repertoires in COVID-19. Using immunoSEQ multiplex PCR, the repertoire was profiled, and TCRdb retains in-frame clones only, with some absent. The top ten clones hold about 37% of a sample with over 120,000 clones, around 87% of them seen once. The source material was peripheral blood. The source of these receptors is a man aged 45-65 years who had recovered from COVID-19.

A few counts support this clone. The CDR3 DNA reads as TGTGCCTGGACCCAGGACAGGCCGCCCAATACGAACACTGAAGCTTTCTTT. Encoded protein: CAWTQDRPPNTNTEAFF. The chain combines TRBV30 with TRBJ1-1; 7 bases are shared with TRBD1. The CDR3 has 17 residues. The germline gives CDR1 GTSNPN, CDR2 SVGIG (reference sequence). V shed 4 bases, J shed 1 base, and the junction held 15 bases outside the gene matches.

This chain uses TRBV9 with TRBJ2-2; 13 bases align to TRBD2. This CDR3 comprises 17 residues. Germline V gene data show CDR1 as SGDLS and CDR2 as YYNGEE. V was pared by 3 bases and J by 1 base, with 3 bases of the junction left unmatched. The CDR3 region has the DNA TGTGCCAGCAGCGACCGACTAGCGGGGGGGAACACCGGGGAGCTGTTTTTT. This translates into CASSDRLAGGNTGELFF.

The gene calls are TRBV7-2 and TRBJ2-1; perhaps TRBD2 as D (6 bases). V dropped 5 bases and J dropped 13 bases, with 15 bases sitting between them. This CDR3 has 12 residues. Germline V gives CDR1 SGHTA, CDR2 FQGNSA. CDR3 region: CASSPGLGIQFF. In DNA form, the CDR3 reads TGTGCCAGCAGCCCGGGACTGGGGATTCAGTTCTTC.

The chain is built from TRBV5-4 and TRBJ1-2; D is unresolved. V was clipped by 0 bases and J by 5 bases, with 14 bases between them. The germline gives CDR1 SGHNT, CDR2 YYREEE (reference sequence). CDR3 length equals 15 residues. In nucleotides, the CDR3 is TGTGCCAGCAGCTTGGTTACTACGGCCGCGTATGGCTACACCTTC. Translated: CASSLVTTAAYGYTF. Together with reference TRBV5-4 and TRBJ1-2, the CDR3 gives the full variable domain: ETGVTQSPTHLIKTRGQQVTLRCSSQSGHNTVSWYQQALGQGPQFIFQYYREEENGRGNFPPRFSGLQFPNYSSELNVNALELDDSALYLCASSLVTTAAYGYTFGSGTRLTVV.

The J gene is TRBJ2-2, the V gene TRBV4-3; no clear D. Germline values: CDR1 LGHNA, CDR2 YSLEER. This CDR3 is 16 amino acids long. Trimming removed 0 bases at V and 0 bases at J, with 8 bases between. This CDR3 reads CASSQDPRSNTGELFF. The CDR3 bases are TGCGCCAGCAGCCAAGATCCGCGGTCGAACACCGGGGAGCTGTTTTTT.

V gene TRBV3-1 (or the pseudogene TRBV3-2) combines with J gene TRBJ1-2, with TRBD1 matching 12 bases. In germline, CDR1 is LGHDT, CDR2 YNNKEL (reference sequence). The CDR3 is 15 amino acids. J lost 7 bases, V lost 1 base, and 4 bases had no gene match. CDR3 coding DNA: TGTGCCAGCAGCCAAGCCGGGGACAGGGGGCCTGGCTACACCTTC. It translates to CASSQAGDRGPGYTF.

For the CDR3, the DNA is TGCGCCAGCAGCCAAGGGTGGGGGGGGACCGATGAGCAGTTCTTC. It encodes CASSQGWGGTDEQFF. V and J are TRBV4-1 and TRBJ2-1; 7 bases match TRBD2. The germline CDR1 and CDR2 sequences are MGHRA and YSYEKL. The CDR3 contains 15 residues. Germline trimming cut 1 base from V and 8 bases from J; bases unmatched to any gene: 8.

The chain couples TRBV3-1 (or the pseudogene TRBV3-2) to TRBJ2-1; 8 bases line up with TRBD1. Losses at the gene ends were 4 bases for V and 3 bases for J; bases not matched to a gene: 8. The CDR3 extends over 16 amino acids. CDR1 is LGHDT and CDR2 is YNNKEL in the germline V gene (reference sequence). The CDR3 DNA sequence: TGTGCCAGCAGCCGGAGAGGACAGGGACTCTACAATGAGCAGTTCTTC. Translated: CASSRRGQGLYNEQFF.

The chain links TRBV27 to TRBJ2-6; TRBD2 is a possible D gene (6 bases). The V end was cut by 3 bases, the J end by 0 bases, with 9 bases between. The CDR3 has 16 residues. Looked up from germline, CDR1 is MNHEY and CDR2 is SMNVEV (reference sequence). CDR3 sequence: CASSFLGGSGANVLTF. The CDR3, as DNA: TGTGCCAGCAGTTTTTTGGGGGGCTCTGGGGCCAACGTCCTGACTTTC.

The CDR3 here is CASSDPVRTGRLNTEAFF. CDR3 nucleotides: TGTGCCAGCAGCGACCCCGTAAGGACAGGGCGACTGAACACTGAAGCTTTCTTT. The rearrangement joins TRBV11-3 to TRBJ1-1; 8 bases agree with TRBD1. Germline lookup yields CDR1 SGHNT and CDR2 YENEEA. This CDR3 is built from 18 residues. The V segment lost 5 bases and the J segment 0 bases; nucleotides outside the gene matches: 14.

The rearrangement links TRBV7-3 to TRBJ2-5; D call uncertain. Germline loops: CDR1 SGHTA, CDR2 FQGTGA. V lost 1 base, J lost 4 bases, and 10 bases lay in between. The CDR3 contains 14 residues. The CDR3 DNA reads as TGTGCCAGCAGCTTAAACGGAGTGGGAGAGACCCAGTACTTC. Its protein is CASSLNGVGETQYF.

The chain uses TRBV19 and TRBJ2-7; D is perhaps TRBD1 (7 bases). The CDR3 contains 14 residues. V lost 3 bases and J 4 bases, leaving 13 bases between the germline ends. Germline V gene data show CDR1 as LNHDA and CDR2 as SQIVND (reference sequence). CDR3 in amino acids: CASSIGGQIYEQYF. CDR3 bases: TGTGCCAGTAGTATCGGGGGACAGATATACGAGCAGTACTTC.

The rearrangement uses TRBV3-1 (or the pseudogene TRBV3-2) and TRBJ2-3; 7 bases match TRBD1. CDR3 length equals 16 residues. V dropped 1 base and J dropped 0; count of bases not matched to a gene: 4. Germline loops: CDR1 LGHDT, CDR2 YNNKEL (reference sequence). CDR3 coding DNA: TGTGCCAGCAGCCAAGCTGGGGACAGTAGCACAGATACGCAGTATTTT. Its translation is CASSQAGDSSTDTQYF.

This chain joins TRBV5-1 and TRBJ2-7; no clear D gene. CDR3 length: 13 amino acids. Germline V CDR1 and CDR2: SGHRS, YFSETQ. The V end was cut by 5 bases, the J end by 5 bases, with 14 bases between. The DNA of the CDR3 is TGCGCCAGCAGTTACGAGTACAGTGACGAGCAGTACTTC. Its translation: CASSYEYSDEQYF.

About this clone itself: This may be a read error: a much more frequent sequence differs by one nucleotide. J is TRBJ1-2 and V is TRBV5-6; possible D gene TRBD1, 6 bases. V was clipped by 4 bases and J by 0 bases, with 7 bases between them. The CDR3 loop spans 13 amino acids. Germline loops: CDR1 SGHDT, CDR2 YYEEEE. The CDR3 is CASSRTANYGYTF. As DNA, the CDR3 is TGTGCCAGCAGCCGGACAGCTAACTATGGCTACACCTTC.

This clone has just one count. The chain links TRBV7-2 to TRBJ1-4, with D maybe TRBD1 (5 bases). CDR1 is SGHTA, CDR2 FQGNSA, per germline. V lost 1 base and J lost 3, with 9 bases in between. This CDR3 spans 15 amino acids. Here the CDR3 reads CASSLVGDSNEKLFF. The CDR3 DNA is TGTGCCAGCAGCTTAGTAGGGGATTCTAATGAAAAACTGTTTTTT.

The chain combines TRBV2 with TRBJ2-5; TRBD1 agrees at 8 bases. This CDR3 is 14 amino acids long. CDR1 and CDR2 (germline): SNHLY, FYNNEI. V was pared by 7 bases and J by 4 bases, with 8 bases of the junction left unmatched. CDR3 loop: CASTPRTGTETQYF. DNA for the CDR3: TGTGCCAGCACCCCAAGGACAGGGACAGAGACCCAGTACTTC.

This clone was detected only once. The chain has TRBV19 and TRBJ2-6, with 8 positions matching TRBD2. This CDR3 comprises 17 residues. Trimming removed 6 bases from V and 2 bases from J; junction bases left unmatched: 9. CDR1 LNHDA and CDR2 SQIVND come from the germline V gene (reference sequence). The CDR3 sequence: CASRPGGGNPGANVLTF. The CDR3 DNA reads TGTGCCAGTAGACCCGGGGGGGGTAACCCTGGGGCCAACGTCCTGACTTTC.

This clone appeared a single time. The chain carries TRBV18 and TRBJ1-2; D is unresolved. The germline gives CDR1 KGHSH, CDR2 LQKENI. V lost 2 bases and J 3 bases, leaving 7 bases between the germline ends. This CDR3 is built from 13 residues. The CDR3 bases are TGTGCCAGCTCACCAGAACGGGACTATGGCTACACCTTC. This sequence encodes CASSPERDYGYTF.

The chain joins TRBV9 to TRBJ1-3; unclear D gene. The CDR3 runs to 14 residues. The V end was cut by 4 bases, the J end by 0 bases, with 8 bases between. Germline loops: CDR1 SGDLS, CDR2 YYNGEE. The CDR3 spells CASSPLSSGNTIYF. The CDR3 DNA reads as TGTGCCAGCAGCCCCCTCAGCTCTGGAAACACCATATATTTT.

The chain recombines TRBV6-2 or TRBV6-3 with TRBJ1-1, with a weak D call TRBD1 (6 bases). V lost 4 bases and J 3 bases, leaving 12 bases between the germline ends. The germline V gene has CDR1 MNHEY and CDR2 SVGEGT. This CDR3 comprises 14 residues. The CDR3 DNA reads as TGTGCCAGCAGTTCACAGGGAGTCTACACTGAAGCTTTCTTT. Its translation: CASSSQGVYTEAFF.

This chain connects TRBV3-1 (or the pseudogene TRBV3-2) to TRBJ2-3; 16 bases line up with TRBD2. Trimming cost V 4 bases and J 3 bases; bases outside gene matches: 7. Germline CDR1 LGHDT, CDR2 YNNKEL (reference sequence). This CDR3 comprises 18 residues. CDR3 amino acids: CASSPGTSGGAWTDTQYF. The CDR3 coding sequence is TGTGCCAGCAGCCCAGGGACTAGCGGGGGGGCCTGGACAGATACGCAGTATTTT.

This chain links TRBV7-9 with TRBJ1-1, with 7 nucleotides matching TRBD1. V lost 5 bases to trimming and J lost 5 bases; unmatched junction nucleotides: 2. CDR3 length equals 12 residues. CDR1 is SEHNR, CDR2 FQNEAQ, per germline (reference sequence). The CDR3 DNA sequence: TGTGCCAGCAGCCTGACAGGGACTGAAGCTTTCTTT. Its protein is CASSLTGTEAFF. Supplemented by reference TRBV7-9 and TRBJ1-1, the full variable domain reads DTGVSQNPRHKITKRGQNVTFRCDPISEHNRLYWYRQTLGQGPEFLTYFQNEAQLEKSRLLSDRFSAERPKGSFSTLEIQRTEQGDSAMYLCASSLTGTEAFFGQGTRLTVV.

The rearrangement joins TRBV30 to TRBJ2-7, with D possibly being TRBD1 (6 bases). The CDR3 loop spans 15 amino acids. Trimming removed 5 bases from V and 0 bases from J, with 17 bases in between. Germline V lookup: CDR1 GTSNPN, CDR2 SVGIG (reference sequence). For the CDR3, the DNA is TGTGCCTGGGCTTCCGGGACATCGAGCTCCTACGAGCAGTACTTC. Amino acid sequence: CAWASGTSSSYEQYF.

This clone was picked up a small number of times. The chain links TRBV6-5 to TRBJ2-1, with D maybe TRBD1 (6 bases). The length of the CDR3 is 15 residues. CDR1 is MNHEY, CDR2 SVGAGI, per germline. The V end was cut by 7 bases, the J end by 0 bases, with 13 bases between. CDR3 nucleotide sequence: TGTGCCAGCAAAAACAGGGCCAGCTCCTACAATGAGCAGTTCTTC. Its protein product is CASKNRASSYNEQFF.

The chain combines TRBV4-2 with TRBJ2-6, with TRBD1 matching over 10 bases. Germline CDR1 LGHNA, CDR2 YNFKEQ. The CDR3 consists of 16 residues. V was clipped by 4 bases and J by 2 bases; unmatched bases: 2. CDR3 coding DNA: TGTGCCAGCAGCCCGGGGACAGGGGCTGGGGCCAACGTCCTGACTTTC. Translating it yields CASSPGTGAGANVLTF.

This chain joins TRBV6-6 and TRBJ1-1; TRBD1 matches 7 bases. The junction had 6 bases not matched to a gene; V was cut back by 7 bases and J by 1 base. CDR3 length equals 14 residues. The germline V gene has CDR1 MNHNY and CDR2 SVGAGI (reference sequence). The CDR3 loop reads CASTLGQTNTEAFF. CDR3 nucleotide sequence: TGTGCCAGCACCCTGGGACAGACGAACACTGAAGCTTTCTTT.

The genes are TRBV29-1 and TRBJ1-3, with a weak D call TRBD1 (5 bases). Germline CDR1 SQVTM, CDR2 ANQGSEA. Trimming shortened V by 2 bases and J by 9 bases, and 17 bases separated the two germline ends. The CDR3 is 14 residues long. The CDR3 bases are TGCAGCGTTGAAAGGCCAGGGCCTGAAGGCACCATATATTTT. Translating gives CSVERPGPEGTIYF.